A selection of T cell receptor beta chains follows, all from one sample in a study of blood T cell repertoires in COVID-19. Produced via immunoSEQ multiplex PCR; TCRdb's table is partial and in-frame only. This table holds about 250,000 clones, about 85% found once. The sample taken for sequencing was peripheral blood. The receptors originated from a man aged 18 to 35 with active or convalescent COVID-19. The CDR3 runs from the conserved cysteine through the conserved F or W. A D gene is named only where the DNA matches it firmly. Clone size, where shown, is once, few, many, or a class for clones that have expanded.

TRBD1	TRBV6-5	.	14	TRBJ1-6	TGTGCCAGTAGAACACAGGGGAAATACTCACCCCTCCACTTT	CASRTQGKYSPLHF
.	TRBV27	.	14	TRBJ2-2	TGTGCCAGCAGTAGCGGCACGAACACCGGGGAGCTGTTTTTT	CASSSGTNTGELFF
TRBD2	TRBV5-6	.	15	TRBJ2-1	TGTGCCAGCAGCTGGGGACTAGCGGGAGGGGTTGAGCAGTTCTTC	CASSWGLAGGVEQFF
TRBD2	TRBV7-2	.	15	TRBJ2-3	TGTGCCAGCAGCTTGGGGGAGGGCCAAGGGGATACGCAGTATTTT	CASSLGEGQGDTQYF
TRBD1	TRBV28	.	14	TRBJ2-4	TGTGCCAGCAGTTGGGGGACAGTGCCAAGTATTCAGTACTTC	CASSWGTVPSIQYF
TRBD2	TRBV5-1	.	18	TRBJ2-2	TGCGCCAGCAACGAGGGACTAGCGGGGGCCACGAACACCGGGGAGCTGTTTTTT	CASNEGLAGATNTGELFF
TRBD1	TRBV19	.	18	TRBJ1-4	TGTGCCAGTAGCCGATCGGGACAGACCTTTGCAACTAATGAAAAACTGTTTTTT	CASSRSGQTFATNEKLFF
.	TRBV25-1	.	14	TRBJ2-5	TGTGCCAGCAGTGGAGGGCTTAAATGGGAGACCCAGTACTTC	CASSGGLKWETQYF
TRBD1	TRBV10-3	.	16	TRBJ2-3	TGTGCCATCAGTGAGGAGGGGGCTTGGAGCACAGATACGCAGTATTTT	CAISEEGAWSTDTQYF
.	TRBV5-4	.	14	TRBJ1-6	TGTGCCAGCAGCCCTAGGGGGGGACCTTCACCCCTCCACTTT	CASSPRGGPSPLHF
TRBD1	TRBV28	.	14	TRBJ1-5	TGTGCCAGCAGGACAGGGGGCGACGCTCAGCCCCAGCATTTT	CASRTGGDAQPQHF
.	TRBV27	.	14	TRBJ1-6	TGTGCCAGCACGGGGAGCTCCTATAATTCACCCCTCCACTTT	CASTGSSYNSPLHF
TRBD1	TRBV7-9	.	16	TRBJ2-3	TGTGCCAGCAGCTTAGGACAGGGGGTTGGCACAGATACGCAGTATTTT	CASSLGQGVGTDTQYF
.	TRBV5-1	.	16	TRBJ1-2	TGCGCCAGCAGCTTGGACGGACAGAACACTAACTATGGCTACACCTTC	CASSLDGQNTNYGYTF
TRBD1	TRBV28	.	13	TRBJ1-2	TGTGCCAGCAGTTCTGTCGACAGGGCTGGCTACACCTTC	CASSSVDRAGYTF
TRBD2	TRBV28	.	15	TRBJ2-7	TGTGCCAGCAGTTGGACTAGCGGGGGATCCTACGAGCAGTACTTC	CASSWTSGGSYEQYF
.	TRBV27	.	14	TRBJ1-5	TGTGCCAGCAGTTTAGTTTATAGCAATCAGCCCCAGCATTTT	CASSLVYSNQPQHF
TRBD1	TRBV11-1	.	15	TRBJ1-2	TGTGCCAGCAGCTCCGCCGGGACAGGGGGCTATGGCTACACCTTC	CASSSAGTGGYGYTF
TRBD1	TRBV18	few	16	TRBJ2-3	TGTGCCAGCTCACGGATGGGACAGGGGGCTGGAGATACGCAGTATTTT	CASSRMGQGAGDTQYF
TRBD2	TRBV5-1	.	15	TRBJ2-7	TGCGCCAGCACCCCTAGCGGGTTCCTCTCCTACGAGCAGTACTTC	CASTPSGFLSYEQYF
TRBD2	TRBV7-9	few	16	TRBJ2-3	TGTGCCAGCAGCTCCGTAGCGGGAAGTAGCACAGATACGCAGTATTTT	CASSSVAGSSTDTQYF
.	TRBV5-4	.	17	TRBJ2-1	TGTGCCAGCAGCTTGTCCCTACCGGGTCCATTCTACAATGAGCAGTTCTTC	CASSLSLPGPFYNEQFF
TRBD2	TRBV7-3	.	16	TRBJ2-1	TGTGCCAGCAGCTTAACTAGCGGGAGTTTCGGCAATGAGCAGTTCTTC	CASSLTSGSFGNEQFF
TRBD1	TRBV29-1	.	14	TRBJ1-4	TGCAGCGTAGCCAGGGGGGCGACTAATGAAAAACTGTTTTTT	CSVARGATNEKLFF
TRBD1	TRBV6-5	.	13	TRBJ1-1	TGTGCCAGCAGATGGACAGGGGGTATTGGAGCTTTCTTT	CASRWTGGIGAFF
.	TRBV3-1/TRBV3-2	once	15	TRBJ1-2	TGTGCCAGCAGCCAACCTAGGGGTAGTTCGTATGGCTACACCTTC	CASSQPRGSSYGYTF
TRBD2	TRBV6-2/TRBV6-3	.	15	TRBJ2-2	TGTGCCAGCAGTTACAAGCGGGGTTACACCGGGGAGCTGTTTTTT	CASSYKRGYTGELFF
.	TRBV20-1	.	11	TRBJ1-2	TGCAGTGCTAATCAGGGGAATGGCTACACCTTC	CSANQGNGYTF
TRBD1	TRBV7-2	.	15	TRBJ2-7	TGTGCCAGCAGCCACCCGGGACAGGCTACCTACGAGCAGTACTTC	CASSHPGQATYEQYF
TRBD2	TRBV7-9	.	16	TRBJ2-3	TGTGCCAGCAGCCCGGGCCGCGGGGGGAACACAGATACGCAGTATTTT	CASSPGRGGNTDTQYF
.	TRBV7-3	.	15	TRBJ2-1	TGTGCCAGCAGCGTGGACTGGAGCTCCTACAATGAGCAGTTCTTC	CASSVDWSSYNEQFF
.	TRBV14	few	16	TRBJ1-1	TGTGCCAGCAGCCAAGATAAGCAGGGTTTGAACACTGAAGCTTTCTTT	CASSQDKQGLNTEAFF
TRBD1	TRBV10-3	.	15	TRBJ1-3	TGTGCCATCAGTGGTGGACAGGGCGTTGGAAACACCATATATTTT	CAISGGQGVGNTIYF
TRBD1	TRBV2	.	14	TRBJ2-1	TGTGCCAGCACCGGACAGGGAAGGGGCAATGAGCAGTTCTTC	CASTGQGRGNEQFF
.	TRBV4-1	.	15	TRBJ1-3	TGCGCCAGCAGCCCGGACAGAAGCTCTGGAAACACCATATATTTT	CASSPDRSSGNTIYF
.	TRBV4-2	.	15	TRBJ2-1	TGTGCCAGCAGCCAAGCAACAAGCTCCTACAATGAGCAGTTCTTC	CASSQATSSYNEQFF
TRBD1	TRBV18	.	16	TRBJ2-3	TGTGCCAGCTCACCACTGACAGGGCGGTTTGCAGATACGCAGTATTTT	CASSPLTGRFADTQYF
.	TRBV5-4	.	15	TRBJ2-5	TGTGCCAGCAGTTCCCTAGGAACTAGCAAGAAGACCCAGTACTTC	CASSSLGTSKKTQYF
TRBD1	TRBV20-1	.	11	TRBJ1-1	TGCAGTGCTGGGGGGACAGGTGAAGCTTTCTTT	CSAGGTGEAFF
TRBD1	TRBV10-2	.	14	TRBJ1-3	TGCGCCAGCAGTGCGACAGGGTCTGGAAACACCATATATTTT	CASSATGSGNTIYF
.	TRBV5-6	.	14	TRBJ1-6	TGTGCCAGCAGCTTTGGCAGTTTCGATTCACCCCTCCACTTT	CASSFGSFDSPLHF
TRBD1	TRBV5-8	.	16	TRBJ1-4	TGTGCCAGCAGCTTGGGCGGGACAGGGGATGGTGAAAAACTGTTTTTT	CASSLGGTGDGEKLFF